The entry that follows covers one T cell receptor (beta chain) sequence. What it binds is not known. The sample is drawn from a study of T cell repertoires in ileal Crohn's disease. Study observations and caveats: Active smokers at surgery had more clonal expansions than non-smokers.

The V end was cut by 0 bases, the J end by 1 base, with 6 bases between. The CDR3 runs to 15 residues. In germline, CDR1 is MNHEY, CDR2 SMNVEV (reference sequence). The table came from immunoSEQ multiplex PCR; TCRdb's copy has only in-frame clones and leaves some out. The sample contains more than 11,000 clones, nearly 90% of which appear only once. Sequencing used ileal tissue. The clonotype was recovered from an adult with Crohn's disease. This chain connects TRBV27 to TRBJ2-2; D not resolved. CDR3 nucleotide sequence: TGTGCCAGCAGTTTATCAGCAGGGAACACCGGGGAGCTGTTTTTT. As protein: CASSLSAGNTGELFF.